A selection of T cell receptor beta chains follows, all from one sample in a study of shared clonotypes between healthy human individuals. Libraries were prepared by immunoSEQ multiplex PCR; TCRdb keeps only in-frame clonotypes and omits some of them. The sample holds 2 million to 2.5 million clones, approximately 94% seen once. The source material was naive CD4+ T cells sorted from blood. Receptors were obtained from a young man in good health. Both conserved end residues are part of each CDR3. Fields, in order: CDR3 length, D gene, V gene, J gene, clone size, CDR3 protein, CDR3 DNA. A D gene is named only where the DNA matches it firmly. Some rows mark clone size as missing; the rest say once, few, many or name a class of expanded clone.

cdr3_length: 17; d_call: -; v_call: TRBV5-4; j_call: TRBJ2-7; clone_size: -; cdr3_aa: CASSLDQRGQDLYEQYF; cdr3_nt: TGTGCCAGCAGCTTGGATCAGCGGGGACAGGACCTCTACGAGCAGTACTTC
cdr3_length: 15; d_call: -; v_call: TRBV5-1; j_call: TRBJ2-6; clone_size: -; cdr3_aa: CASSTDSSGANVLTF; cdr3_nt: TGCGCCAGCAGCACGGACAGCTCTGGGGCCAACGTCCTGACTTTC
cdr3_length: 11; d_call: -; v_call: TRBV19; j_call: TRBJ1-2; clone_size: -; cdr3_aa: CAIETNYGYTF; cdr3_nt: TGTGCCATAGAGACTAACTATGGCTACACCTTC
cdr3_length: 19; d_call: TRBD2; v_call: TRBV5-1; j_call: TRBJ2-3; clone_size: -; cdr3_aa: CASSFGASGSVKGADTQYF; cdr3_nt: TGCGCCAGCAGCTTTGGGGCTAGCGGGAGCGTTAAGGGAGCAGATACGCAGTATTTT
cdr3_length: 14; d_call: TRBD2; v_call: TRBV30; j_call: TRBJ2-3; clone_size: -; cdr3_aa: CACSRTSGKDTQYF; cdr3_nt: TGTGCCTGTTCCCGGACTAGCGGGAAAGATACGCAGTATTTT
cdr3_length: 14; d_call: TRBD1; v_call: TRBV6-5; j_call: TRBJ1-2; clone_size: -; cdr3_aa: CASSRTGVNYGYTF; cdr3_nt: TGTGCCAGCAGCCGGACAGGGGTGAACTATGGCTACACCTTC
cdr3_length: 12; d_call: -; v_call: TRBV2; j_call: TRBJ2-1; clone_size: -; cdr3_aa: CASTREWNEQFF; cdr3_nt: TGTGCCAGCACGAGGGAGTGGAATGAGCAGTTCTTC
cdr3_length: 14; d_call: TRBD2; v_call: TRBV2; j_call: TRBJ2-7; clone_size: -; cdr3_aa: CASRTGGASYEQYF; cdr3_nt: TGTGCCAGCAGGACCGGGGGGGCTAGCTACGAGCAGTACTTC
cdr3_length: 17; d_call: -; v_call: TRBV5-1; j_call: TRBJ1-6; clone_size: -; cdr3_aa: CASSLVGTTFAESPLHF; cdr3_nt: TGCGCCAGCAGCTTAGTGGGAACGACGTTCGCGGAATCACCCCTCCACTTT
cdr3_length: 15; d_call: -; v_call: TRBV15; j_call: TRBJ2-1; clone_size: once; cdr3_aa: CATSNRGSLVGEQFF; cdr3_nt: TGTGCCACCAGCAATAGGGGTAGTTTAGTGGGGGAGCAGTTCTTC
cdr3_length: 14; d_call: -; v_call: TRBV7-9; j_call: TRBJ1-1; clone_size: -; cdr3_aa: CASSLGQLNTEAFF; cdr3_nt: TGTGCCAGCAGCTTGGGGCAGCTAAACACTGAAGCTTTCTTT
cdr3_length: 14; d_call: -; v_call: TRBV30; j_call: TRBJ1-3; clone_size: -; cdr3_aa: CASKAGSSGNTIYF; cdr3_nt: TGTGCCTCGAAAGCGGGGTCTTCTGGAAACACCATATATTTT
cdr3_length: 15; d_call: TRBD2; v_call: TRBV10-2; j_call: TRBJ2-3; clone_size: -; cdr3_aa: CASRASGRALDTQYF; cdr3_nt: TGCGCCAGCAGGGCAAGCGGGAGGGCCTTGGATACGCAGTATTTT
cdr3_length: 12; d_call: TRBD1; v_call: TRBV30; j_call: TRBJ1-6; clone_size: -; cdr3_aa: CAWDRGRSPLHF; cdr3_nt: TGTGCCTGGGACAGGGGTCGTTCACCCCTCCACTTT
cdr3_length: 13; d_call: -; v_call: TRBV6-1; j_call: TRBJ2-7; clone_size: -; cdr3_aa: CASRTDSYYEQYF; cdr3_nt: TGTGCCAGCAGGACCGACAGTTACTACGAGCAGTACTTC
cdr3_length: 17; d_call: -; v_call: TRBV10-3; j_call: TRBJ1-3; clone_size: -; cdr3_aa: CAISNPHGDTSGNTIYF; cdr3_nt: TGTGCCATCAGTAACCCTCACGGTGACACCTCTGGAAACACCATATATTTT
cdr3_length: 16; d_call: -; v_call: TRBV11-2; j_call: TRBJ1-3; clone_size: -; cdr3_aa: CASSLNSGTHGNTIYF; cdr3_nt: TGTGCCAGCAGCTTAAATAGCGGGACGCATGGAAACACCATATATTTT
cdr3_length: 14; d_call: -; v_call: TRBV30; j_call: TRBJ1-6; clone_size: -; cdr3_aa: CAWSDKFSYSPLHF; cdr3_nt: TGTGCCTGGAGTGATAAATTCTCTTACTCACCCCTCCACTTT
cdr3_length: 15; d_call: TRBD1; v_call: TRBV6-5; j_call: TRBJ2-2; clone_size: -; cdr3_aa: CASRAATGGAGELFF; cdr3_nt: TGTGCCAGCAGGGCGGCGACAGGGGGTGCCGGGGAGCTGTTTTTT
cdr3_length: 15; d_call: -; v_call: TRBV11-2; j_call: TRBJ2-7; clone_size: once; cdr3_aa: CASSLARGPPGEQYF; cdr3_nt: TGTGCCAGCAGCTTGGCCCGGGGACCTCCCGGCGAGCAGTACTTC
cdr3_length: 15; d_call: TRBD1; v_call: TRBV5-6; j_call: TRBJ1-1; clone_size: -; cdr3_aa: CASSLGQVRTIEAFF; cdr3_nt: TGTGCCAGCAGCCTGGGACAGGTTCGTACCATTGAAGCTTTCTTT
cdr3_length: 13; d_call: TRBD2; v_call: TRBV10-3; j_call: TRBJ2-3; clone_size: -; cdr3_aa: CAIAGLAMNTQYF; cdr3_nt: TGTGCCATCGCCGGACTAGCGATGAATACGCAGTATTTT
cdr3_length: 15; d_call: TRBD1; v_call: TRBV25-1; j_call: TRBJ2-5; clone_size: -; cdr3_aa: CASSEYRTGGETQYF; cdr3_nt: TGTGCCAGCAGTGAATACCGAACAGGGGGAGAGACCCAGTACTTC
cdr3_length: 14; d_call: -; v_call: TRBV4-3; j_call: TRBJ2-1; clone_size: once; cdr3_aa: CASSLNGDMSEQFF; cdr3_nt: TGCGCCAGCAGCCTCAATGGGGATATGAGCGAGCAGTTCTTC
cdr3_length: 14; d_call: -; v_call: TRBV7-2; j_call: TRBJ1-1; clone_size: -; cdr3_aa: CASSPSPGSTEAFF; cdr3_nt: TGTGCCAGCAGCCCATCCCCCGGGAGTACTGAAGCTTTCTTT
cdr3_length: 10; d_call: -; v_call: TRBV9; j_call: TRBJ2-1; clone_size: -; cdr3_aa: CASLREREFF; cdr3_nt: TGTGCCAGCCTACGGGAGAGGGAGTTCTTC
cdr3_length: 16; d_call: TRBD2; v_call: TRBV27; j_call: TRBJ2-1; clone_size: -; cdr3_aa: CASSSPGRDRSNEQFF; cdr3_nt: TGTGCCAGCAGTTCCCCGGGGAGGGATCGGAGCAATGAGCAGTTCTTC
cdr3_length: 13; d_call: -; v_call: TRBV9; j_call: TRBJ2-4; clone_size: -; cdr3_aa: CASSVGQGNIQYF; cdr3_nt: TGTGCCAGCAGCGTAGGCCAGGGCAACATTCAGTACTTC
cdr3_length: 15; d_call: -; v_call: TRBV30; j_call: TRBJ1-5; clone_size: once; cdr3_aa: CAWSVGEWANQPQHF; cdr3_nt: TGTGCCTGGAGTGTGGGGGAATGGGCCAATCAGCCCCAGCATTTT
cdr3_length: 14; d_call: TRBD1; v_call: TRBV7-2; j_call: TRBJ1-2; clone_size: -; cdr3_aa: CASSFGQGYYGYTF; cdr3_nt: TGTGCCAGCAGCTTCGGACAGGGGTACTATGGCTACACCTTC
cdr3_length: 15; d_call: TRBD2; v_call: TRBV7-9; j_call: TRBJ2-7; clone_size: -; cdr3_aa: CASSQAGTTGSRQYF; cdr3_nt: TGTGCCAGCAGCCAAGCCGGGACTACGGGGTCCAGGCAGTACTTC
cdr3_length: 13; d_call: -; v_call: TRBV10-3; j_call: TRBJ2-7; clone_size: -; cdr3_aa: CAISLSGDYEQYF; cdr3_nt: TGTGCCATCAGTCTCTCGGGGGATTACGAGCAGTACTTC
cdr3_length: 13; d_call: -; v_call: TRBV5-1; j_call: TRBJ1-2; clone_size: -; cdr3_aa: CASSLPGHYGYTF; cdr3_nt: TGCGCCAGCAGCTTGCCCGGTCACTATGGCTACACCTTC
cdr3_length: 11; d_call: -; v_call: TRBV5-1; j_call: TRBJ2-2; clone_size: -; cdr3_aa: CASSPPGELFF; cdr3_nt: TGCGCCAGCAGCCCTCCCGGGGAGCTGTTTTTT
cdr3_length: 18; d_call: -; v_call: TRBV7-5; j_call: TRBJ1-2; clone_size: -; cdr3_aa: CARSRIPGQGMGDYGYTF; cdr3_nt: TGTGCCAGAAGCCGAATACCGGGACAGGGGATGGGGGACTATGGCTACACCTTC
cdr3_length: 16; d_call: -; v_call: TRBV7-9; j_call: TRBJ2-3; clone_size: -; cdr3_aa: CASSLRAGKGTDTQYF; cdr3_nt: TGTGCCAGCAGCTTAAGGGCAGGGAAGGGCACAGATACGCAGTATTTT
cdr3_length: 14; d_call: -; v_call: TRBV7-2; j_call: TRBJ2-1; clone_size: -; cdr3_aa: CASSPNRGPNEQFF; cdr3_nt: TGTGCCAGCAGCCCAAACCGGGGCCCAAATGAGCAGTTCTTC
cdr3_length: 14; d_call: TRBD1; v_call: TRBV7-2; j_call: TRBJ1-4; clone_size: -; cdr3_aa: CASSPQGSREKLFF; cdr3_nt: TGTGCCAGCAGCCCACAGGGGTCACGGGAAAAACTGTTTTTT
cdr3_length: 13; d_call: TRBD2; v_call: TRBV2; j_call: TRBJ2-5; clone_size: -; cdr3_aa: CASNGRERETQYF; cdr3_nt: TGTGCCAGCAACGGGCGGGAGAGAGAGACCCAGTACTTC
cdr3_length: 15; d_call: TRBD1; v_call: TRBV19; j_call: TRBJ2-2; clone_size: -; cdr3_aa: CASSATGARTGELLF; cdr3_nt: TGTGCCAGTAGTGCTACAGGGGCTCGAACCGGGGAGCTGCTTTTT
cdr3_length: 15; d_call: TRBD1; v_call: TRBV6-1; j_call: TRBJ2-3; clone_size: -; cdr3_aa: CASRRDRLGTDTQYF; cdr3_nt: TGTGCCTCACGCCGGGACAGATTGGGCACAGATACGCAGTATTTT
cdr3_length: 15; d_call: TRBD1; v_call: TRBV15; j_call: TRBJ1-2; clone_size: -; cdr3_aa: CATSGGTGINYGYTF; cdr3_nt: TGTGCCACCAGCGGTGGGACAGGTATCAACTATGGCTACACCTTC
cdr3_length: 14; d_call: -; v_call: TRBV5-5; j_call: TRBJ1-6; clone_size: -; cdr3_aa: CASSSERLNSPLHF; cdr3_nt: TGTGCCAGCAGCTCCGAGCGGCTAAATTCACCCCTCCACTTT
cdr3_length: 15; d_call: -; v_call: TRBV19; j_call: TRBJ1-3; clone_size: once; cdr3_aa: CASSGTTLSGNTIYF; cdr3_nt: TGTGCCAGTAGTGGGACAACTCTCTCCGGGAACACCATATATTTT